This record concerns one T cell receptor beta chain sequence. In this sample, this clonotype turned up a few times. Its antigen remains undetermined. No base-level quality is on record; no much larger clone is a single base apart. The data originate from a study of CD8 T cells in ankylosing spondylitis listed by TCRdb under 2017. As for the study more broadly: The study set out to find disease-linked TCR variants by profiling T cell receptor beta repertoires in ankylosing spondylitis patients and healthy donors. The full study cohort comprised 25 ankylosing spondylitis patients and 85 to 120 healthy donors. Peripheral blood samples were taken, and synovial fluid was additionally collected from ankylosing spondylitis patients.

What the research found in general, with its limitations: The disease-linked clones were reported as significantly enriched in matched synovial fluid samples from ankylosing spondylitis patients. The disease-linked clones showed a CD8+ phenotype and occurred at relatively low frequencies in peripheral blood. A TCR beta motif made up of 7 to 9 highly homologous amino acid variants appeared to be characteristic of blood from ankylosing spondylitis patients. Some motif variants were previously reported in synovial fluid and blood of reactive arthritis patients, suggesting common disease-initiation mechanisms.

Sequencing used an Illumina HiSeq 2500. Quantitative 5'-RACE with molecular barcodes was used to prepare TCR beta libraries. In the authors' own workflow: A new computational method, built on a probabilistic model of VDJ rearrangement, was used to identify disease-linked TCR variants. TCRdb reworked the public reads: Q25 trimming with fastp, MiXCR clone assembly, productive beta chains retained. Rows merge per CDR3 protein into single entries with the most common DNA and genes. For this entry, the V and J calls and clone size follow TCRdb and not the study's own pipeline. This sample has 350,000 to 400,000 distinct CDR3 sequences in its table, and 20% to 25% of those were observed once. The ten largest account for roughly 13% of the sample. The receptor's source is a male donor with ankylosing spondylitis or in good health (not recorded which). Sequenced: blood, either unsorted or a sorted T cell fraction (not recorded which).

The CDR3: CAWRAGFYEQYF. In nucleotide form, the sequence is TGTGCCTGGAGGGCTGGATTTTACGAGCAGTACTTC. The chain couples TRBV30 to TRBJ2-7, with the D segment identity uncertain. Deletion took 3 bases off V and 4 bases off J, with a span of 10 bases between the germline ends. Counted from cysteine to phenylalanine, this CDR3 has 12 amino acids. The CDR3 DNA has 36 bases and is translated from base 1. CDR1 and CDR2 are read off the germline V gene (reference sequence) as GTSNPN and SVGIG.